This T cell receptor beta chain stems from a study of chemoradiotherapy in HPV16-positive cancers. Findings of the study overall: Functional assays defining HPV-specific T cells used only a couple of HPV16-positive patients. For HPV16-positive patients, expanding HPV-responsive T cells associated with longer recurrence-free survival.

For this clone: Antigen: not known.

The data were produced by immunoSEQ multiplex PCR, yet TCRdb's version contains in-frame clones alone and is incomplete. The table records approximately 9,300 clones, under 80% of them present only once. Germline V gene sequence: CDR1 MDHEN, CDR2 SYDVKM. Trimming took 8 bases from V and 8 from J, leaving 10 bases between them. This CDR3 is 11 amino acids long. The V call is TRBV28, the J call TRBJ2-4; D is perhaps TRBD2 (5 bases). The specimen was obtained from a patient who underwent chemoradiotherapy. The TCR was taken from a human donor with HPV-associated anogenital cancer. CDR3 in DNA: TGTGCCAGCCGTCGGCGGGACATTCAGTACTTC. Protein product: CASRRRDIQYF.